Detailed here is one TCR beta chain. Its antigen is unknown. This specimen belongs to a study of human T cells and chemical hapten exposure. This CDR3 is 16 amino acids long. The V end lost 2 bases, the J end lost 2 bases, and 13 bases lay between the germline ends. Germline V gene lookup returns CDR1 MNHEY and CDR2 SVGEGT. The study's findings and limits: The study found that DPC sensitization did not change TCRs above 1 in 1000 frequency.

Described time point: pre-sensitization, week 0. Treatment meaning: therapeutic diphenylcyclopropenone sensitization with weekly scalp DPC. TCRdb re-analysed the RACE reads in MiXCR, keeping a single row per CDR3 protein. The sample lists around 300,000 distinct CDR3 sequences; around 7% were seen once. This material consisted of whole blood, taken in connection with sensitization to the hapten diphenylcyclopropenone (DPC). The chain joins TRBV6-2 or TRBV6-3 to TRBJ1-5; unclear D gene. This receptor was identified in a man between 18 and 29 years old with alopecia areata. Some clones in this sample may be carry-over from other donors' samples. CDR3 protein: CASSYGGVPGNQPQHF. CDR3 nucleotide sequence: TGTGCCAGCAGTTACGGCGGGGTTCCAGGCAATCAGCCCCAGCATTTT.